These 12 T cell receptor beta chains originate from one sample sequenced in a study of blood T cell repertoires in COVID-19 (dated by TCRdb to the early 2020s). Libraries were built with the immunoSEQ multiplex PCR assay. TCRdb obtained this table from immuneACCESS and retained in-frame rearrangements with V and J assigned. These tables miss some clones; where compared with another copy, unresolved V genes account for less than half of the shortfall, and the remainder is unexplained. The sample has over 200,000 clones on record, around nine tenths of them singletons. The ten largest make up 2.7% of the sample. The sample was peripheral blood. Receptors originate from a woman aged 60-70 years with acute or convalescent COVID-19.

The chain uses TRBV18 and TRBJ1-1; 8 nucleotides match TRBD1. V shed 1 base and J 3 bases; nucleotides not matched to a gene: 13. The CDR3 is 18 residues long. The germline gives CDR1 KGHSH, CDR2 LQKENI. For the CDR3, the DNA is TGTGCCAGCTCACCACGTTGGGCAGGGGGCGTTTCGGACACTGAAGCTTTCTTT. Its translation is CASSPRWAGGVSDTEAFF.

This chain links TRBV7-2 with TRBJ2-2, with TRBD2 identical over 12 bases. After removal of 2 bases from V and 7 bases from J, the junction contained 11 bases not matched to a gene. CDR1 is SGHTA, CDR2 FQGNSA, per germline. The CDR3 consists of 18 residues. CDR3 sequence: CASSLLASGRALGGELFF. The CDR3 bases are TGTGCCAGCAGCTTACTGGCTAGCGGGAGGGCCTTGGGCGGGGAGCTGTTTTTT.

In nucleotides, the CDR3 is TGTGCCAGCAGCTTGTCCGGGACTAGCGGGAGCTGGGAGCAGTTCTTC. Its protein product is CASSLSGTSGSWEQFF. The chain links TRBV5-5 to TRBJ2-1, with TRBD2 matching over 14 bases. V trimming: 1 base; J trimming: 10 bases; junction bases outside the gene matches: 7. Germline-derived CDR1 and CDR2 are SGHKS and YYEKEE (reference sequence). CDR3 length: 16 residues.

The CDR3 nucleotides are TGTGCCAGTAGTCTAAGACAGGACAACACTGAAGCTTTCTTT. Amino acid sequence: CASSLRQDNTEAFF. The V gene is TRBV19, the J gene TRBJ1-1; D is possibly TRBD1 (6 bases). Per the germline V gene, CDR1 is LNHDA and CDR2 is SQIVND (reference sequence). CDR3 length: 14 residues. The ends were cut back, 5 bases at V and 2 bases at J, with 12 bases in the middle.

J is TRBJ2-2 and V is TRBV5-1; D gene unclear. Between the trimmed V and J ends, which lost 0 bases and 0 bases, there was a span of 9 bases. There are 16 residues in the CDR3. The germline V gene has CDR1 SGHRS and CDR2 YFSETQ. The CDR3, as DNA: TGCGCCAGCAGCTTGGTCGTACAGCCGAACACCGGGGAGCTGTTTTTT. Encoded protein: CASSLVVQPNTGELFF.

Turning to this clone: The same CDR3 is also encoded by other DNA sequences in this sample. The CDR3 DNA is TGTGCCAGCAGTAGGGGGAGCACCGGGGAGCTGTTTTTT. Translation gives CASSRGSTGELFF. V gene TRBV2 combines with J gene TRBJ2-2, with D possibly matching TRBD1 (6 bases). V lost 5 bases to trimming and J lost 4 bases, with 8 bases between them. The germline V gene encodes CDR1 SNHLY and CDR2 FYNNEI. The CDR3 is 13 amino acids. The complete variable domain, with remaining parts taken from reference TRBV2 and TRBJ2-2, reads EPEVTQTPSHQVTQMGQEVILRCVPISNHLYFYWYRQILGQKVEFLVSFYNNEISEKSEIFDDQFSVERPDGSNFTLKIRSTKLEDSAMYFCASSRGSTGELFFGEGSRLTVL.

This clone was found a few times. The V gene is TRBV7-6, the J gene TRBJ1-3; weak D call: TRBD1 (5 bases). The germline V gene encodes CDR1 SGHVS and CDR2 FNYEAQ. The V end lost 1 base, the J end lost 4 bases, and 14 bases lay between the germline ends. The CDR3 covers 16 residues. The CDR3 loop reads CASSLGARAVGNTIYF. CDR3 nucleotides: TGTGCCAGCAGCTTAGGGGCCAGGGCGGTAGGAAACACCATATATTTT.

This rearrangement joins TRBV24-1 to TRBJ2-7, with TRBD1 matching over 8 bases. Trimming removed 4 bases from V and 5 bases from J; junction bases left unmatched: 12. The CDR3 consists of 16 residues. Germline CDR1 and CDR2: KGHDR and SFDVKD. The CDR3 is CATSDQNRGIKDEQYF. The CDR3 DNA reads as TGTGCCACCAGTGACCAGAACAGGGGGATAAAGGACGAGCAGTACTTC.

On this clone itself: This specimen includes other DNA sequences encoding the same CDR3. The CDR3 coding sequence is TGTGCCAGCAGTTTCCTTGAAAAACTGTTTTTT. This encodes CASSFLEKLFF. The gene calls are TRBV12-3 or TRBV12-4 and TRBJ1-4; no clear D. This CDR3 contains 11 residues. Trimming left V 3 bases short and J 7 bases short, with 3 bases between.

Here the CDR3 reads CASSHGQGYEQYF. Written as DNA, the CDR3 is TGTGCCAGCAGCCACGGACAGGGGTACGAGCAGTACTTC. The V gene is TRBV3-1 (or the pseudogene TRBV3-2), the J gene TRBJ2-7; 9 positions match TRBD1. CDR3 length: 13 amino acids. The germline V gene encodes CDR1 LGHDT and CDR2 YNNKEL (reference sequence). Trimming took 3 bases from V and 4 from J; bases not matched to a gene: 1.

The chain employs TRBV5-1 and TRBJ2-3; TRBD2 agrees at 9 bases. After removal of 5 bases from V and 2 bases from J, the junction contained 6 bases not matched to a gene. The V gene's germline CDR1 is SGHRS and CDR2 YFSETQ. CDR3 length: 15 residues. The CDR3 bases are TGCGCCAGCAGTAGCGGGGGAGGTGTCACAGATACGCAGTATTTT. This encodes CASSSGGGVTDTQYF.

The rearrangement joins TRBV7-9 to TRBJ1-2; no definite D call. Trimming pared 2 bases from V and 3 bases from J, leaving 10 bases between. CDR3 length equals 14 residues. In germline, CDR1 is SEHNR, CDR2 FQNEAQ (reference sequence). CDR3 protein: CASSLPRGYYGYTF. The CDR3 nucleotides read TGTGCCAGCAGCTTACCTCGAGGGTACTATGGCTACACCTTC. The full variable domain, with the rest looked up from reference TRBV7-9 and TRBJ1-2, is DTGVSQNPRHKITKRGQNVTFRCDPISEHNRLYWYRQTLGQGPEFLTYFQNEAQLEKSRLLSDRFSAERPKGSFSTLEIQRTEQGDSAMYLCASSLPRGYYGYTFGSGTRLTVV.